The next 13 T cell receptor beta chains were all read from a single sample in a study of T cell responses to AZD1222 COVID-19 vaccine. The assay was immunoSEQ multiplex PCR, and TCRdb's table has in-frame clones only and misses some. Among some 120,000 clones listed, 94% were seen once. This specimen was peripheral blood, taken on day 0 of AZD1222 vaccination. The receptors originated from an adult in good health.

The J gene is TRBJ2-3, the V gene TRBV11-2; possibly TRBD2 for D (5 bases). This CDR3 is 14 amino acids long. The germline V gene encodes CDR1 SGHAT and CDR2 FQNNGV. Trimming removed 5 bases at V and 1 base at J, with 10 bases between. The CDR3 here is CASSPGSGTDTQYF. In DNA, the CDR3 is TGTGCCAGCAGCCCGGGGAGCGGCACAGATACGCAGTATTTT.

The chain carries TRBV6-5 and TRBJ2-7; D may be TRBD1 (6 bases). Trimming pared 10 bases from V and 2 bases from J, leaving 9 bases between. The germline V gene has CDR1 MNHEY and CDR2 SVGAGI. CDR3 length equals 11 residues. The CDR3 nucleotides are TGTGCCATCCGGGACACCTACGAGCAGTACTTC. Amino acid sequence: CAIRDTYEQYF.

CDR3 sequence (DNA): TGTGCCAGCAGCTGGGAAAACTACAATGAGCAGTTCTTC. It specifies CASSWENYNEQFF. The V and J genes are TRBV7-2 and TRBJ2-1; D is ambiguous. The V gene lost 4 bases and the J gene lost 3 bases, with 7 bases spanning the gap. Germline CDR1 is SGHTA and CDR2 is FQGNSA. This CDR3 is built from 13 residues.

This clone was detected once. CDR3 bases: TGTGCCAGCAGCTTAGGACAGCCGAACACTGAAGCTTTCTTT. This sequence encodes CASSLGQPNTEAFF. The V and J genes are TRBV7-2 and TRBJ1-1; a weak D match, TRBD1 (5 bases). The CDR3 extends over 14 amino acids. Looked up from germline, CDR1 is SGHTA and CDR2 is FQGNSA. V was pared by 1 base and J by 1 base, with 7 bases between.

The chain recombines TRBV7-2 with TRBJ2-4; 16 positions match TRBD2. Germline values: CDR1 SGHTA, CDR2 FQGNSA. The ends lost 5 bases at V and 0 bases at J; junction bases unmatched: 4. The CDR3 loop spans 18 amino acids. CDR3 nucleotide sequence: TGTGCCAGCAGCACCGGGACTAGCGGGAGGGTAGCCAAAAACATTCAGTACTTC. Translated: CASSTGTSGRVAKNIQYF.

The chain is built from TRBV6-5 and TRBJ2-1, with no clear D. The CDR3 totals 15 residues. CDR1 and CDR2 (germline): MNHEY, SVGAGI. Trimming cost V 4 bases and J 1 base, with 11 bases left between them. The CDR3: CASSSGTPSYNEQFF. Written as DNA, the CDR3 is TGTGCCAGCAGTTCAGGAACTCCTTCCTACAATGAGCAGTTCTTC.

The chain couples TRBV28 to TRBJ2-1, with D unclear. The CDR3 has 13 residues. V shed 7 bases and J shed 2 bases, with 9 bases lying between them. Germline V gene data show CDR1 as MDHEN and CDR2 as SYDVKM. Here the CDR3 reads CASNDTPYNEQFF. The CDR3 DNA reads as TGTGCCAGCAATGACACACCCTACAATGAGCAGTTCTTC.

The chain combines TRBV4-1 with TRBJ2-3; D unclear. V was pared by 4 bases and J by 8 bases, with 10 bases between. Looked up from germline, CDR1 is MGHRA and CDR2 is YSYEKL. This CDR3 contains 12 residues. The CDR3 protein is CASSLDRGTQYF. As DNA, the CDR3 is TGCGCCAGCAGCCTTGATAGAGGTACGCAGTATTTT.

V is TRBV29-1 and J is TRBJ1-2; D unresolved. In germline, CDR1 is SQVTM, CDR2 ANQGSEA. The V gene lost 5 bases and the J gene lost 10 bases, with 17 bases spanning the gap. The CDR3 is made up of 12 amino acids. CDR3 residues: CSVREGIWDYTF. The CDR3 region has the DNA TGCAGCGTTCGGGAGGGAATATGGGACTACACCTTC.

This chain links TRBV11-2 with TRBJ2-7, with 8 bases lining up with TRBD2. The CDR3 is 13 residues long. CDR1 SGHAT and CDR2 FQNNGV come from the germline V gene. J lost 7 bases, V lost 5 bases, and 7 bases had no gene match. The CDR3: CASSTGTRREQYF. The CDR3 bases are TGTGCCAGCAGCACTGGGACTAGACGGGAGCAGTACTTC.

The V call is TRBV29-1, the J call TRBJ1-1, with 7 positions matching TRBD1. Trimming removed 6 bases from V and 0 bases from J; junction bases left unmatched: 7. CDR1 SQVTM and CDR2 ANQGSEA come from the germline V gene. This CDR3 region has 14 residues. The CDR3: CSVGDSYMNTEAFF. CDR3 bases: TGCAGCGTCGGGGACAGCTACATGAACACTGAAGCTTTCTTT. Drawing the rest from reference TRBV29-1 and TRBJ1-1, the complete variable domain is SAVISQKPSRDICQRGTSLTIQCQVDSQVTMMFWYRQQPGQSLTLIATANQGSEATYESGFVIDKFPISRPNLTFSTLTVSNMSPEDSSIYLCSVGDSYMNTEAFFGQGTRLTVV.

V and J are TRBV9 and TRBJ2-1; 8 nucleotides match TRBD1. Trimming at V came to 3 bases and at J to 1 base, leaving 3 bases not matched to a gene. Looked up from germline, CDR1 is SGDLS and CDR2 is YYNGEE. CDR3 length equals 15 residues. CDR3 protein: CASSATGESYNEQFF. The CDR3 DNA sequence: TGTGCCAGCAGCGCGACAGGGGAATCCTACAATGAGCAGTTCTTC.

The chain couples TRBV6-5 to TRBJ2-7; tentatively, D is TRBD2 (6 bases). Trimming took 1 base from V and 1 from J, leaving 11 bases between them. The CDR3 length is 15 residues. Germline V lookup: CDR1 MNHEY, CDR2 SVGAGI. The CDR3 DNA reads as TGTGCCAGCAGTTACTGGCGGGAAGCGTCCTACGAGCAGTACTTC. Amino acid sequence: CASSYWREASYEQYF.